This TCR beta chain emerged from a study of OX40 agonist ivuxolimab in advanced cancers. This table comes from immunoSEQ multiplex PCR, and its TCRdb copy is limited to in-frame clones, with some not included. The table includes about 48,000 clones, roughly 88% detected once. Specimen: CD4+ or CD8+ T cells sorted from blood, collected in a trial of the OX40 agonist ivuxolimab. The TCR comes from an adult with an advanced solid tumor such as melanoma, head and neck, liver or kidney cancer.

The CDR3 coding sequence is TGTGCCAGCAGCCAAGATTCCGGTGCGAGTGGGGAGACCCAGTACTTC. As protein: CASSQDSGASGETQYF. This chain links TRBV14 with TRBJ2-5; D uncertain. Germline V gene sequence: CDR1 SGHDN, CDR2 FVKESK. V was clipped by 0 bases and J by 5 bases, with 16 bases between them. The CDR3 runs 16 residues.